The 12 T cell receptor beta chains listed next were all sequenced from one sample in a study of T cells after posttransplantation cyclophosphamide. Method: immunoSEQ multiplex PCR; TCRdb's copy keeps in-frame clones and lacks some. Altogether over 20,000 clones were found in the sample, and no singletons occur. The sample was PBMCs. These receptors were taken from a man aged 50 or older in good health, CMV-negative, and a related stem cell transplant donor.

This clone has at least ten counts. The genes are TRBV11-2 and TRBJ2-2, with a weak D call TRBD1 (6 bases). Trimming removed 7 bases at V and 6 bases at J, with 12 bases between. Germline V gene lookup returns CDR1 SGHAT and CDR2 FQNNGV. The CDR3 runs 13 residues. The CDR3 nucleotides are TGTGCCAGCACGGAAGAGGGGGCCGGGGAGCTGTTTTTT. It is translated as CASTEEGAGELFF. Full variable domain (remainder filled in from reference TRBV11-2 and TRBJ2-2): EAGVAQSPRYKIIEKRQSVAFWCNPISGHATLYWYQQILGQGPKLLIQFQNNGVVDDSQLPKDRFSAERLKGVDSTLKIQPAKLEDSAVYLCASTEEGAGELFFGEGSRLTVL.

This clone was seen at least ten times. The rearrangement joins TRBV5-1 to TRBJ2-2; the D gene is possibly TRBD1 (6 bases). The germline CDR1 and CDR2 sequences are SGHRS and YFSETQ. The CDR3 consists of 16 residues. The germline V and J ends were trimmed by 2 bases and 6 bases, with 17 bases remaining between them. This CDR3 is CASSFTTDRTAGELFF. DNA of the CDR3: TGCGCCAGCAGCTTTACCACCGACAGGACCGCCGGGGAGCTGTTTTTT.

The gene calls are TRBV7-9 and TRBJ1-6; tentatively, D is TRBD1 (5 bases). This CDR3 has 16 residues. Trimming took off 1 base at V and 7 bases at J, with 14 bases between the two ends. Germline V CDR1 and CDR2: SEHNR, FQNEAQ (reference sequence). DNA of the CDR3: TGTGCCAGCAGCTTAGTCGGTACGGGGGAGAATTCACCCCTCCACTTT. Its translation: CASSLVGTGENSPLHF.

This clone was found many times. This chain connects TRBV30 to TRBJ2-1; 8 bases fit TRBD1. The CDR3 is made up of 11 amino acids. Germline values: CDR1 GTSNPN, CDR2 SVGIG (reference sequence). With V trimmed by 3 bases and J by 16 bases, 8 bases remained unmatched. Here the CDR3 DNA reads TGTGCCTGGAGCGCAGGGGGCATCGGATTCTTC. This gives the protein CAWSAGGIGFF.

This clone was recorded many times. This chain connects TRBV9 to TRBJ2-3, with 7 bases matching TRBD2. Germline V lookup: CDR1 SGDLS, CDR2 YYNGEE. The ends lost 0 bases at V and 4 bases at J; junction bases unmatched: 8. This CDR3 comprises 16 residues. CDR3 sequence (DNA): TGTGCCAGCAGCGTAGACAGCGGGGTAGAGGCAGATACGCAGTATTTT. It specifies CASSVDSGVEADTQYF.

This clone was recorded many times. V gene TRBV19 combines with J gene TRBJ2-7, with TRBD1 matching over 9 bases. CDR1 is LNHDA, CDR2 SQIVND, per germline (reference sequence). Germline trimming cut 5 bases from V and 5 bases from J; bases unmatched to any gene: 10. The CDR3 loop spans 15 amino acids. The CDR3 spells CASSAPTGGKNEQYF. The CDR3 nucleotides are TGTGCCAGTAGTGCCCCGACAGGGGGGAAAAACGAGCAGTACTTC.

The table lists this clone with many counts. The chain joins TRBV9 to TRBJ1-5; D might be TRBD1 (5 bases). V lost 4 bases and J 7 bases, leaving 12 bases between the germline ends. The CDR3 is 13 residues long. Germline values: CDR1 SGDLS, CDR2 YYNGEE. The CDR3 DNA reads TGTGCCAGCAGCTTCGGGGGTTGGCAGCCCCAGCATTTT. Protein sequence: CASSFGGWQPQHF.

This clone came up many times. As DNA, the CDR3 is TGCGCCAGCAGCGAAGCTTCCGTTTCTAGCGTCCTCCAAGAGACCCAGTACTTC. This sequence encodes CASSEASVSSVLQETQYF. This sequence joins TRBV5-1 and TRBJ2-5; weak D call: TRBD2 (6 bases). This CDR3 comprises 18 residues. Per the germline V gene, CDR1 is SGHRS and CDR2 is YFSETQ. Trimming took off 4 bases at V and 1 base at J, with 23 bases between the two ends.

This clone was detected many times. V usage is TRBV5-1 and J usage is TRBJ1-4; D may be TRBD1 (5 bases). The CDR3 has 13 residues. Germline V gene sequence: CDR1 SGHRS, CDR2 YFSETQ. Trimming shortened V by 7 bases and J by 8 bases, and 15 bases separated the two germline ends. In DNA, the CDR3 is TGCGCCAGCGGGGGAGGGGTAGGCGAAAAACTGTTTTTT. Translating gives CASGGGVGEKLFF.

Many counts were recorded for this clone. CDR3 bases: TGTGCCAGCAGCCCCCGACAGTCGGTAGAGACCCAGTACTTC. Translated, it gives CASSPRQSVETQYF. The rearrangement joins TRBV4-2 to TRBJ2-5; maybe TRBD1 (5 bases). The CDR3 spans 14 residues. Germline V gives CDR1 LGHNA, CDR2 YNFKEQ. The germline V and J ends were trimmed by 4 bases and 4 bases, with 13 bases remaining between them.

Many counts were recorded for this clone. This rearrangement joins TRBV6-5 to TRBJ2-7; D not resolved. CDR1 is MNHEY, CDR2 SVGAGI, per germline. V lost 5 bases and J lost 2, with 13 bases in between. The CDR3 extends over 14 amino acids. CDR3: CASSPDTSPYEQYF. CDR3 DNA: TGTGCCAGCAGTCCAGACACGTCCCCCTACGAGCAGTACTTC.

This clone occurred many times. The rearrangement joins TRBV5-1 to TRBJ2-2; D gene uncertain. The CDR3 sequence is 16 residues long. V was clipped by 4 bases and J by 0 bases, with 13 bases between them. The germline gives CDR1 SGHRS, CDR2 YFSETQ. DNA of the CDR3: TGCGCCAGCAGCCTTATGAGCGCAACGAACACCGGGGAGCTGTTTTTT. It codes for CASSLMSATNTGELFF.